This entry is about one T cell receptor beta chain. The antigen is unknown. Random hexamers were used to reverse transcribe an amount of about 0.45 to 1 ug RNA. TCRdb called the immunoSEQ multiplex PCR reads again in MiXCR, with one record for every CDR3 protein. The profile shows 84,000 or so distinct CDR3 sequences, roughly 94% of them singletons. The CDR3 sequence is 15 residues long. Germline-derived CDR1 and CDR2 are SGHNT and YYREEE (reference sequence). With 0 bases removed from V and 0 bases from J, the gap between germline ends came to 9 bases. This sample is part of a study of CD8 T cells in Susac syndrome. Study as a whole: When their blood was taken, patients with Susac syndrome were therapy-naive, taking corticosteroids, or taking intravenous immunoglobulin alone.

General observations from the study: Total CD8+ and CD8+ TEMRA repertoires contained sixteen and five Susac-specific public clones, respectively.

The clonotype originates from a human donor with Susac syndrome. The chain carries TRBV5-4 and TRBJ1-2; no firm D call. The material sequenced was CD8+ T cells from PBMCs. The CDR3 loop reads CASSLGQVTNYGYTF. The CDR3 nucleotides are TGTGCCAGCAGCTTGGGGCAGGTTACTAACTATGGCTACACCTTC.